This TCR beta chain was identified during a study of T cells in Graves' hyperthyroidism and ophthalmopathy (dated by TCRdb to between 2018 and 2021). A note on the overall study: Peripheral blood samples were taken at initial diagnosis, before any treatment was given. According to the paper, TCR Vbeta CDR3 sequencing was carried out on 135 peripheral blood samples, which came from 40 to 45 ophthalmopathy, approximately 72 hyperthyroidism and approximately 17 progressor patients. In roughly six Graves' hyperthyroidism patients, the study also compared T-cell repertoires from thyroid tissue with T-cell repertoires from blood. The approximately 98 discovery patients were randomly divided into training and test sets at a 7:3 ratio. Whether ophthalmopathy could be predicted prospectively was tested in an independent validation cohort made up of fewer than 20 hyperthyroidism patients plus 17 patients who later progressed to ophthalmopathy. Once sampling was done, hyperthyroidism patients were given methimazole at a starting dose of 30 mg daily, whereas ophthalmopathy patients were given high-dose intravenous methylprednisolone. A discovery cohort of about 96 patients, approximately 45 with Graves' ophthalmopathy and fewer than 65 with stable Graves' hyperthyroidism, was used to find distinguishing TCR V-J signatures.

Stable Graves' hyperthyroidism was defined as the absence of progression to ophthalmopathy over 18 months of follow-up. Hyperthyroidism patients were newly diagnosed, with disease duration under 2 months, and aged 18 to 65 years. Any patient with an uncontrolled infection, another autoimmune disease, pregnancy or lactation was excluded. Diagnoses were based on clinical symptoms, serum thyroxine and TRAb, thyroid ultrasound and orbital computed tomography. Ficoll-Paque density gradient centrifugation was used to isolate PBMCs from about 10 ml of fresh peripheral blood. Trizol reagent was used to extract total RNA, and RNA quality was then checked on an Agilent 2100 Bioanalyzer. On the study overall, not on this receptor specifically: A 13 V-J signature model separated ophthalmopathy from stable hyperthyroidism, with approximately 87% sensitivity and 81.08% specificity in cross-validation and 80%/75% in testing. No statistical method was used to set the sample size in advance, and investigators knew the group allocation. Blood samples also contained most of the expanded thyroid clonotypes (frequency above 0.001), which suggests that blood repertoires may reflect thyroid immune responses. In validation, the model predicted progression to ophthalmopathy a median of about 6.5 months before onset, with approximately 68% sensitivity and more than 72% specificity.

The table lists this clonotype with many counts. The clone's antigen remains unknown. Per-base quality was not reported, and no clone a single base away is much larger than it. TCR beta CDR3 regions were amplified from RNA transcripts. A first-round RT-PCR of the TCR CDR3 used the HTBI primer set with the Qiagen OneStep RT-PCR kit. Libraries were constructed in a second round of multiplex PCR, after which size selection and purification were performed. Sequencing of the libraries was done on an Illumina HiSeq2000 using paired-end 100 bp reads. The published analysis was carried out like this. SOAPnuke was used to process the raw data, with reads discarded if the reads contained adapters or uncalled bases, had a mean Phred below 15, or lacked an exact constant-primer or identifier match. COPE v1.2.5 was used to merge the high-quality paired reads, and each unique nucleotide sequence was defined as a clonotype. MiTCR v1.1 was used to align clonotypes to the IMGT TRBV, TRBD and TRBJ reference segments. Analysis was restricted to V-J combinations with a frequency above 0.0001, which covered approximately 99% of repertoires. A TCS score was defined as the ratio between F50 (clonal expansion) and ExV (chaos), using BLOSUM62-based TCRdist between CDR3 peptides within each V-J. Welch's t-statistics and random forest reduced approximately 520 V-J features to around 14, which were used in a naive Bayes classifier (R e1071). Clones were called with MiXCR by TCRdb after fastp trimmed the public reads at Q25, and only in-frame beta chains were retained. Each CDR3 protein gets just one entry, which takes the most common genes and DNA from the rows behind it. TCRdb, not the original authors, processed these V and J calls. The sample yields some 620,000 distinct CDR3 sequences; around 15% were counted once. Jointly, the top ten make up 3.8% of the sample.

The source of this sequence is a woman aged 25 to 39 with Graves' hyperthyroidism. The sequenced material came from blood.

The nucleotide sequence is TGCAGTGCTAGGAGGGTCCCCTACAATGAGCAGTTCTTC. It translates as CSARRVPYNEQFF. This sequence uses TRBV20-1 and TRBJ2-1, with a weak D call of TRBD2 (5 bases match). The CDR3 goes from the cysteine to the phenylalanine over 13 residues. The read is trimmed to its CDR3 DNA, 39 bases read in frame from base 1. The germline V gene (reference sequence) supplies CDR1 DFQATT and CDR2 SNEGSKA. V sheds 3 bases and J sheds 2 bases, leaving 8 bases between their ends.